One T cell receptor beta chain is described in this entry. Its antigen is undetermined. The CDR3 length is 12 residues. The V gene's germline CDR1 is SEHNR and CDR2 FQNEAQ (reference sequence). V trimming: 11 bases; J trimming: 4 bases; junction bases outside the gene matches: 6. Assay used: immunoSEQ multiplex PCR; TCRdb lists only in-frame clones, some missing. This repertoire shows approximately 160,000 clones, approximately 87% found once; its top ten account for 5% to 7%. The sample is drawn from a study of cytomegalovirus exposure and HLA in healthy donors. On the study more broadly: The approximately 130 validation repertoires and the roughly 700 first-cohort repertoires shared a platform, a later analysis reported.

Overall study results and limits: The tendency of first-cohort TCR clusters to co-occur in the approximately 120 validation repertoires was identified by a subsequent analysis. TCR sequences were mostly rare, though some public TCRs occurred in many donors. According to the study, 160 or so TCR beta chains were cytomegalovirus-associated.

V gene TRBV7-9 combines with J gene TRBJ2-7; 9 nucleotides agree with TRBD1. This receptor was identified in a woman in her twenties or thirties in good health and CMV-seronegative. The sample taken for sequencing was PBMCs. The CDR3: CAGGTGSYEQYF. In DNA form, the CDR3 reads TGTGCCGGGGGGACAGGGAGTTACGAGCAGTACTTC.